This T cell receptor beta chain stems from a study of cytomegalovirus exposure and HLA in healthy donors. In the study overall: The Caucasian-associated ancestry cluster held more than 80% of over 350 genotyped donors.

Germline V gene sequence: CDR1 MNHEY, CDR2 SMNVEV (reference sequence). The V gene end was trimmed by 3 bases and the J gene end by 0 bases; junction bases not matched to a gene: 1. The CDR3 loop spans 14 amino acids. PCR employed 60 Vbeta and 13 Jbeta primers. Only in-frame clones appear in the TCRdb table, and some are missing; sequencing was by immunoSEQ multiplex PCR. Here the sample spans 75,000 to 100,000 clones, approximately 80% being singletons. This TCR came from a man in his sixties in good health and CMV-seropositive. Sequencing input: PBMCs. This rearrangement joins TRBV27 to TRBJ1-1; the match to TRBD1 covers 7 bases. CDR3 nucleotides: TGTGCCAGCAGTTTTGACAGGGTGAACACTGAAGCTTTCTTT. It specifies CASSFDRVNTEAFF.